One sample yielded the 16 T cell receptor beta chains listed below, sequenced in a study of shared clonotypes between healthy human individuals. TCRdb's copy holds only in-frame clones and misses some; the assay was immunoSEQ multiplex PCR. The data show hundreds of thousands of clones, 70% to 80% seen once. Sequences were obtained from PBMCs. The receptors were gathered from a woman aged 40 to 50 in good health. Some clones in this sample may be carry-over from other donors' samples.

The chain has TRBV7-9 and TRBJ2-1; the match to TRBD2 covers 12 bases. CDR1 is SEHNR, CDR2 FQNEAQ, per germline (reference sequence). The CDR3 is 16 amino acids. V dropped 5 bases and J dropped 6; count of bases not matched to a gene: 8. The CDR3 region has the DNA TGTGCCAGCAGCCCGCGCGGACTAGCGGGAATCAATGAGCAGTTCTTC. It translates to CASSPRGLAGINEQFF.

This clone has more than one count but fewer than ten. The chain employs TRBV10-3 and TRBJ1-1; possibly TRBD1 for D (5 bases). The CDR3 runs to 13 residues. With 1 base removed from V and 8 bases from J, the gap between germline ends came to 11 bases. Germline lookup yields CDR1 ENHRY and CDR2 SYGVKD. In DNA form, the CDR3 reads TGTGCCATCAGTGAGTATCCCGACAGAGAAGCTTTCTTT. Residues: CAISEYPDREAFF.

The chain has TRBV28 and TRBJ2-7, with 13 bases aligning to TRBD2. There are 15 residues in the CDR3. Trimming at V came to 5 bases and at J to 4 bases, leaving 5 bases not matched to a gene. The germline V gene encodes CDR1 MDHEN and CDR2 SYDVKM. CDR3 amino acids: CASSTQTSGRYEQYF. Here the CDR3 DNA reads TGTGCCAGCAGTACCCAGACTAGCGGGAGGTACGAGCAGTACTTC.

The J gene is TRBJ1-4, the V gene TRBV23-1; D not certain. TRBV23-1 is assigned to the ORF class and has an uncertain function. V lost 0 bases to trimming and J lost 8 bases, with 4 bases between them. This CDR3 has 12 amino acids. The CDR3 coding sequence is TGCGCCAGCAGTCAATCGCGGGAAAAACTGTTTTTT. Protein product: CASSQSREKLFF.

The chain couples TRBV11-2 to TRBJ2-7; 7 nucleotides align to TRBD1. J gave up 7 bases and V 5 bases, and 8 bases lay outside the gene matches. The germline CDR1 and CDR2 sequences are SGHAT and FQNNGV. CDR3 length: 13 residues. CDR3 DNA sequence: TGTGCCAGCAGCCCAACAGGGGCCGGGGAGCAGTACTTC. This encodes CASSPTGAGEQYF. The entire variable domain, with the rest obtained from reference TRBV11-2 and TRBJ2-7, is as follows: EAGVAQSPRYKIIEKRQSVAFWCNPISGHATLYWYQQILGQGPKLLIQFQNNGVVDDSQLPKDRFSAERLKGVDSTLKIQPAKLEDSAVYLCASSPTGAGEQYFGPGTRLTVT.

The genes are TRBV15 and TRBJ2-7; D unresolved. CDR3 size: 16 residues. Germline values: CDR1 LNHNV, CDR2 YYDKDF (reference sequence). Trimming removed 0 bases from V and 7 bases from J, with 19 bases in between. The CDR3 loop is CATSRDPPPHDGEQYF. The CDR3 coding sequence is TGTGCCACCAGCAGAGACCCGCCGCCTCACGACGGGGAGCAGTACTTC.

V usage is TRBV5-1 and J usage is TRBJ2-2; 11 bases fit TRBD1. CDR3 size: 16 residues. The germline V gene encodes CDR1 SGHRS and CDR2 YFSETQ. With 3 bases clipped from V and 7 bases from J, the junction kept 8 bases outside the gene matches. CDR3 nucleotide sequence: TGCGCCAGCAGCTGGACAGGGGGCGTTAAAGTCGGGGAGCTGTTTTTT. It is translated as CASSWTGGVKVGELFF.

The rearrangement uses TRBV6-6 and TRBJ2-7; unclear D gene. The CDR3 runs to 10 residues. Germline CDR1 and CDR2: MNHNY and SVGAGI (reference sequence). Trimming took off 6 bases at V and 2 bases at J, with 2 bases between the two ends. The CDR3 spells CASSAYEQYF. The CDR3 DNA is TGTGCCAGCAGCGCCTACGAGCAGTACTTC.

The chain is built from TRBV12-5 and TRBJ1-5; tentative D call: TRBD1 (6 bases). Germline V gene sequence: CDR1 LGHNT, CDR2 FRNRAP. The CDR3 loop spans 14 amino acids. Between the trimmed V and J ends, which lost 4 bases and 5 bases, there was a span of 12 bases. The CDR3 DNA sequence: TGTGCTAGTGGTTGTAGGCAGGGGCATCAGCCCCAGCATTTT. It encodes CASGCRQGHQPQHF.

The chain carries TRBV27 and TRBJ1-1, with no clear D. The ends were cut back, 3 bases at V and 4 bases at J, with 9 bases in the middle. Germline CDR1 MNHEY, CDR2 SMNVEV (reference sequence). The CDR3 consists of 13 residues. The CDR3 DNA follows: TGTGCCAGCAGTTTCCGCGGGATCACTGAAGCTTTCTTT. Translating gives CASSFRGITEAFF.

This clone was detected once. This chain links TRBV4-2 with TRBJ1-1; D unresolved. V was pared by 3 bases and J by 7 bases, with 6 bases between. Germline V gene sequence: CDR1 LGHNA, CDR2 YNFKEQ. CDR3 length: 11 residues. The CDR3 bases are TGTGCCAGCAGCCAGTATGGTGAAGCTTTCTTT. This codes for CASSQYGEAFF.

This clone was observed once. The chain joins TRBV5-1 to TRBJ2-1; 9 bases fit TRBD1. J gave up 4 bases and V 4 bases, and 6 bases lay outside the gene matches. Per germline, CDR1 SGHRS and CDR2 YFSETQ. The CDR3 totals 15 residues. CDR3: CASSPGQGPYNEQFF. The CDR3 nucleotides read TGCGCCAGCAGCCCGGGACAGGGTCCTTACAATGAGCAGTTCTTC.

In this sample, this clone turned up a few times. The rearrangement uses TRBV7-2 and TRBJ1-2; tentative D call: TRBD1 (6 bases). This CDR3 contains 14 residues. CDR1 and CDR2 from the germline V gene are SGHTA and FQGNSA. V lost 5 bases, J lost 4 bases, and 14 bases lay in between. The CDR3 sequence: CASSRASGAYGYTF. The CDR3 DNA reads TGTGCCAGCAGCCGGGCCTCAGGGGCCTATGGCTACACCTTC.

This clone was seen a handful of times. In the same sample, other DNA sequences code for this CDR3. The V and J genes are TRBV19 and TRBJ1-1; no clear D gene. Trimming left V 2 bases short and J 3 bases short, with 7 bases between. CDR3 length equals 13 residues. The germline V gene encodes CDR1 LNHDA and CDR2 SQIVND (reference sequence). The chain's CDR3 is CASSIKGDTEAFF. CDR3 in DNA: TGTGCCAGTAGTATAAAGGGCGACACTGAAGCTTTCTTT.

The gene calls are TRBV28 and TRBJ2-7, with TRBD2 identical over 13 bases. Germline loops: CDR1 MDHEN, CDR2 SYDVKM. After removal of 6 bases from V and 3 bases from J, the junction contained 5 bases not matched to a gene. CDR3 length: 15 residues. Here the CDR3 reads CASSQLAGGVYEQYF. Written as DNA, the CDR3 is TGTGCCAGCAGCCAACTAGCGGGAGGGGTCTACGAGCAGTACTTC. The variable domain in full, with the rest retrieved from reference TRBV28 and TRBJ2-7, is DVKVTQSSRYLVKRTGEKVFLECVQDMDHENMFWYRQDPGLGLRLIYFSYDVKMKEKGDIPEGYSVSREKKERFSLILESASTNQTSMYLCASSQLAGGVYEQYFGPGTRLTVT.

The sample holds one count of this clone. Since a far larger clone is one base different, this is likely a read error. The chain couples TRBV6-8 to TRBJ2-6; D is ambiguous. Germline V gene data show CDR1 as MNHGY and CDR2 as SAAAGT. Trimming removed 4 bases at V and 0 bases at J, with 7 bases between. The CDR3 spans 15 residues. The CDR3, as DNA: TGTGCCAGCAGTTGGGCCGACTCTGGGGCCAACGTCCTGACTTTC. It is translated as CASSWADSGANVLTF.